This TCR beta chain was sequenced in a study of T cells in Graves' hyperthyroidism and ophthalmopathy. Many counts were recorded for this clonotype. The germline CDR1 and CDR2 sequences are SGHRS and YFSETQ. CDR3 length: 14 residues. Trimming took 2 bases from V and 1 from J, leaving 9 bases between them. TCR beta CDR3 region amplification was performed from RNA transcripts. With the HTBI primer set, the TCR CDR3 went through a first round of RT-PCR. TCRdb used MiXCR to reprocess the multiplex PCR reads, holding one entry per CDR3 protein. The table lists hundreds of thousands of distinct CDR3 sequences, around an eighth of them singletons.

The sequence derives from a man aged 45-65 years with Graves' ophthalmopathy. Sequenced: blood. V gene TRBV5-1 combines with J gene TRBJ2-5; tentatively, D is TRBD2 (5 bases). The CDR3 DNA reads as TGCGCCAGCAGCTTTAACGGGATCCAAGAGACCCAGTACTTC. Protein sequence: CASSFNGIQETQYF.